This T cell receptor (beta chain) stems from a study of siplizumab effects on memory and regulatory T cells. Study observations and caveats: Proliferating siplizumab-culture Tregs lacked confirmation of suppressive function. Naive T cells seemed more diverse than memory cells and seemed major alloresponse contributors.

With respect to this clone: The antigen remains unidentified.

CDR1 and CDR2 from the germline V gene are LNHDA and SQIVND (reference sequence). The V and J ends lost 7 bases and 0 bases respectively, with 9 bases between them. This CDR3 has 14 amino acids. Approximately 100,000 TCR templates underwent assay in every sample. Profiling relied on immunoSEQ multiplex PCR, and the TCRdb table lists in-frame clones only, not all of them. There are about 120,000 clones in the sample; roughly 94% occur only once, and under 2% lies in the top ten. The chain is built from TRBV19 and TRBJ1-4; D ambiguous. The sequence came from a human donor in good health. Source material: non-Treg CD4+ T cells sorted from blood. As DNA, the CDR3 is TGTGCCAGTACCCGGCCCACAACTAATGAAAAACTGTTTTTT. This encodes CASTRPTTNEKLFF.